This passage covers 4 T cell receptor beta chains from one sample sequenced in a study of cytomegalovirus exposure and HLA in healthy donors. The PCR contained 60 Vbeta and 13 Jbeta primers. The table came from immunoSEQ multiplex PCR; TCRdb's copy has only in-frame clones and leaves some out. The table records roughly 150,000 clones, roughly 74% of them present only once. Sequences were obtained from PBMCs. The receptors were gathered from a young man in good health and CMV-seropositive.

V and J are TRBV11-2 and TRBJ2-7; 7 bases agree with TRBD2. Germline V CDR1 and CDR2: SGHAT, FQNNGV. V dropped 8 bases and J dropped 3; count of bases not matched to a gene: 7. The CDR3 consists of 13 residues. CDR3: CASRAAGDYEQYF. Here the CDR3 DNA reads TGTGCCAGCCGAGCTGCGGGAGACTACGAGCAGTACTTC. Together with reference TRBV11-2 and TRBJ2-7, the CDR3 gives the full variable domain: EAGVAQSPRYKIIEKRQSVAFWCNPISGHATLYWYQQILGQGPKLLIQFQNNGVVDDSQLPKDRFSAERLKGVDSTLKIQPAKLEDSAVYLCASRAAGDYEQYFGPGTRLTVT.

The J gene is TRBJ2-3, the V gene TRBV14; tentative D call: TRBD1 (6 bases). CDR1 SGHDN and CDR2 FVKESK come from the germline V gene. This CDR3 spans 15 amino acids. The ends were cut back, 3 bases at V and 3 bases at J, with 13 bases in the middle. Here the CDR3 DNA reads TGTGCCAGCAGCCACAGCAGGGGTGGGACAGATACGCAGTATTTT. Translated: CASSHSRGGTDTQYF.

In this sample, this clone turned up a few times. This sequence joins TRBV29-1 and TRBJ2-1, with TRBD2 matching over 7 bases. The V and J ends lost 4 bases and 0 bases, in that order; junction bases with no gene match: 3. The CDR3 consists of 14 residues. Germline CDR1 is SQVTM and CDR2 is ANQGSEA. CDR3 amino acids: CSVGSGGSYNEQFF. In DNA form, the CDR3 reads TGCAGCGTTGGGTCGGGGGGCTCCTACAATGAGCAGTTCTTC.

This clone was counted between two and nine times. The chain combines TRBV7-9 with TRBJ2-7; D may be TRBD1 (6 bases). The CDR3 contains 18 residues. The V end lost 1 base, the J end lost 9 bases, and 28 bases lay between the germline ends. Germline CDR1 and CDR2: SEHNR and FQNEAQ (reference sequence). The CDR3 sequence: CASSLDDLARDKETSQYF. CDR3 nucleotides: TGTGCCAGCAGCTTAGACGACCTTGCCCGGGACAAGGAGACCTCGCAGTACTTC.